This T cell receptor (beta chain) was identified in a study of T cell responses to AZD1222 COVID-19 vaccine. TCRdb's copy holds only in-frame clones and misses some; the assay was immunoSEQ multiplex PCR. The repertoire includes 95,000 to 130,000 clones, almost 90% of them detected once, and about 10% sits in the top ten. Germline CDR1 SGHNT, CDR2 YYREEE (reference sequence). Trimming left V 1 base short and J 2 bases short, with 13 bases between. The CDR3 has 16 residues. The TCR comes from an adult in good health. Sequenced here: peripheral blood, sampled on day 0 of AZD1222 vaccination. The chain employs TRBV5-4 and TRBJ2-1; TRBD1 or TRBD2 may be the D gene (5 bases each). The CDR3 sequence: CASSLSAGTPYNEQFF. CDR3 DNA sequence: TGTGCCAGCAGCTTGTCTGCAGGGACCCCCTACAATGAGCAGTTCTTC.